This entry concerns a single TCR beta chain. The antigen it recognizes is unknown. To determine HCMV serostatus, a commercial ELISA kit was used to detect HCMV-specific IgG in serum. Peripheral blood mononuclear cells were isolated from blood by Ficoll density gradient centrifugation. Reads for this sample came from an Illumina HiSeq 2000. The TCR beta cDNA libraries were made using 5'RACE template switching, a step that added both a universal primer site and unique molecular identifiers. cDNA synthesis was primed from the TCR beta constant segment, followed by two successive PCR amplification steps. The authors' pipeline ran thus. MIGEC was used to demultiplex reads and group the reads by UMI, and MiTCR was used to assemble and quantify clonotypes. To exclude erroneous sequences, any TCR cDNA sequence not supported by at least two reads was discarded. The tcR package was used for downstream repertoire analysis, and clonotypes were matched between fractions using CDR3 nucleotide sequence together with V segment. Antigen specificity was annotated against VDJdb with VDJmatch, allowing one amino acid substitution in CDR3. TCRdb reprocessed the reads and provides one entry for every CDR3 protein sequence; no DNA is given. These V and J calls are TCRdb output, not the study's own analysis. The sample has some 300,000 distinct CDR3 sequences on record. 0.39% of the sample comes from the top ten.

This sample was taken from a study of T cells expressing NK-cell markers (dated by TCRdb to 2018 to 2021). Some background on the complete study: TCR beta-chain repertoires were profiled in sorted CD3+CD56+NKG2C+, CD3+CD56+NKG2C- and CD3+CD56-NKG2C+ T-cell subsets from roughly eight donors. Among the eight sequenced donors, seven were HCMV-seropositive and one was HCMV-seronegative. The study sequenced eight donors, all healthy volunteers chosen at random: three men and five women. Libraries were sequenced as 2 x 150 bp reads on Illumina HiSeq 2000/2500, MiSeq or NextSeq.

The CDR3 holds 14 amino acids from the cysteine to the phenylalanine. Only the protein is available. Here is what the overall study found, with its caveats: Whether the expanded NKG2C-expressing T cell clones were specific for HCMV antigens was left unclear. Those dominant clonotypes were again the most abundant among CD3+CD56-NKG2C+ cells in a few donors, at roughly 25-65%. In six donors, the dominant CD3+CD56+NKG2C+ clonotypes were among the top 10 CD8+ clonotypes and accounted for roughly 1.0-8% of CD8+ T cells.

Rearrangement joined TRBV12-3 or TRBV12-4 to TRBJ2-2. Sequencing was carried out using blood T cells: a sorted CD56 or NKG2C T cell subset, CD4+ or CD8+ T cells, or bulk PBMC T cells (not recorded which). The sequence was collected from a man aged 18 to 30 in good health. Donor details come from another sample of the same person, matched by shared clones. CDR3 reads: CASSLWVDPGELFF.